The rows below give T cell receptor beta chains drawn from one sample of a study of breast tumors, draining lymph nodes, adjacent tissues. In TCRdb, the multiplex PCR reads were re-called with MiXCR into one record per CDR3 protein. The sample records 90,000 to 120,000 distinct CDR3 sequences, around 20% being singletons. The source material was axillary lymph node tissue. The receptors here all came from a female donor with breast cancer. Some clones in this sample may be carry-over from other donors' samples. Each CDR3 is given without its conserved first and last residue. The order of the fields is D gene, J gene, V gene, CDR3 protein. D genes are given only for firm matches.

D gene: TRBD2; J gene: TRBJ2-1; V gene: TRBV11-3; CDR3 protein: ASSPTGTSFEQF
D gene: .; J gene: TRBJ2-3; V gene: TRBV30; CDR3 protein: AWTKEVVTPDTQY
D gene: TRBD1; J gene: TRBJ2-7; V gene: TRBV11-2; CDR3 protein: ASSLDRGISYEQY
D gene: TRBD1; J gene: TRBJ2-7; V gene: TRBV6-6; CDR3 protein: ASRPPDRGAGKLKSEQY
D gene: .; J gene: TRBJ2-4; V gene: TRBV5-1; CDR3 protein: ASSSTGSAPGIQY
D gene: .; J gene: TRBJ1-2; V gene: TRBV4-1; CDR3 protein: ASSRTSRDRDHYGYT
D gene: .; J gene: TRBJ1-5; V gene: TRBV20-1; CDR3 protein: SATNGAAGQPQH
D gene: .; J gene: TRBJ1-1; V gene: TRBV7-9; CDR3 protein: ASSPSGFTEAF
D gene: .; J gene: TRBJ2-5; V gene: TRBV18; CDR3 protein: ASSRLTGPQETQS
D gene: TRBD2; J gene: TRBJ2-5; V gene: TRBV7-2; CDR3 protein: ASSPLAGGLETQY
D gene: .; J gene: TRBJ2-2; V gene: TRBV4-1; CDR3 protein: ASSHAASYTGELF
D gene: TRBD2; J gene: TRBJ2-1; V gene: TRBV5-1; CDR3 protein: ASSATSGTYNEQF
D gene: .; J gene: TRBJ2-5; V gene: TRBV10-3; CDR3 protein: AISPGARETQY
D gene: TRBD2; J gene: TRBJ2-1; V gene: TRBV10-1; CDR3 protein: ASSDGVAGGAGQF
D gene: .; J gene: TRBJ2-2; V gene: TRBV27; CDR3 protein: ASSLEGEGTGELF
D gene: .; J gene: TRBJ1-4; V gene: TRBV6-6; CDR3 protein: ASSYPMGPGEKLF
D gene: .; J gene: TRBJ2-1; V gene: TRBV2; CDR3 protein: ASRERGTYNEQF